The 6 T cell receptor beta chains below were found in one sample sequenced in a study of cytomegalovirus exposure and HLA in healthy donors. This PCR relied on a set of 60 Vbeta primers and 13 Jbeta primers. Here immunoSEQ multiplex PCR was the method, and the copy in TCRdb shows in-frame clones only, minus some. The data include 40,000 to 45,000 clones; the top ten clones carry more than 1.5%. Sequencing used PBMCs. Receptors originate from a woman in her twenties or thirties in good health and CMV-seronegative.

The CDR3 coding sequence is TGCGCCAGCAGCTTTGCTTCGCGGGAGGCCTTGTTCTTC. Its protein product is CASSFASREALFF. The chain couples TRBV5-1 to TRBJ2-1; 8 bases align to TRBD2. The CDR3 consists of 13 residues. Losses at the gene ends were 2 bases for V and 15 bases for J; bases not matched to a gene: 10. Germline assignment: CDR1 SGHRS and CDR2 YFSETQ.

The V gene is TRBV19, the J gene TRBJ2-2, with 7 bases that match TRBD1. The CDR3 sequence is 14 residues long. V shed 6 bases, J shed 6 bases, and the junction held 7 bases outside the gene matches. From germline, CDR1 is LNHDA and CDR2 SQIVND (reference sequence). The DNA for the CDR3 is TGTGCCAGTAGCCCAGGGGGAAAGTCCGGGGAGCTGTTTTTT. It codes for CASSPGGKSGELFF.

The chain uses TRBV6-5 and TRBJ1-1; TRBD1 agrees at 8 bases. CDR3 length equals 13 residues. CDR1 and CDR2 (germline): MNHEY, SVGAGI. After removal of 6 bases from V and 4 bases from J, the junction contained 4 bases not matched to a gene. This chain's CDR3 is CASSQTGGTEAFF. The CDR3, as DNA: TGTGCCAGCAGCCAAACAGGGGGCACTGAAGCTTTCTTT.

The chain carries TRBV6-5 and TRBJ2-7, with 7 bases aligning to TRBD1. In germline, CDR1 is MNHEY, CDR2 SVGAGI. V dropped 6 bases and J dropped 2; count of bases not matched to a gene: 10. CDR3 length: 15 amino acids. CDR3 amino acids: CASSRTGNKAYEQYF. The CDR3 bases are TGTGCCAGCAGCCGGACAGGCAATAAGGCCTACGAGCAGTACTTC.

The gene calls are TRBV7-9 and TRBJ2-2, with D possibly TRBD2 on 5 matching bases. Germline V gene data show CDR1 as SEHNR and CDR2 as FQNEAQ (reference sequence). With 1 base removed from V and 0 bases from J, the gap between germline ends came to 6 bases. This CDR3 contains 15 residues. The CDR3 region has the DNA TGTGCCAGCAGCTTAGTAGCGTCGAACACCGGGGAGCTGTTTTTT. This gives the protein CASSLVASNTGELFF. Drawing the rest from reference TRBV7-9 and TRBJ2-2, the complete variable domain is DTGVSQNPRHKITKRGQNVTFRCDPISEHNRLYWYRQTLGQGPEFLTYFQNEAQLEKSRLLSDRFSAERPKGSFSTLEIQRTEQGDSAMYLCASSLVASNTGELFFGEGSRLTVL.

The chain carries TRBV5-1 and TRBJ2-1, with 14 bases aligning to TRBD2. Germline trimming cut 4 bases from V and 9 bases from J; bases unmatched to any gene: 6. The CDR3 loop spans 15 amino acids. The germline V gene encodes CDR1 SGHRS and CDR2 YFSETQ. The chain's CDR3 is CASSIGTSGRSEQFF. CDR3 nucleotide sequence: TGCGCCAGCAGCATCGGGACTAGCGGGAGAAGTGAGCAGTTCTTC.